The T cell receptor (beta chain) described here comes from a study of T cells in women clearing cervical HPV infection. All donors had a single incident cervical HPV16 infection, not prevalent. The CDR3 covers 17 residues. V lost 5 bases, J lost 0 bases, and 19 bases lay in between. The germline V gene encodes CDR1 MNHNS and CDR2 SASEGT. On this clone: The read terminates 3 residues ahead of where the CDR3 ends, so the germline J gene completes it.

Some clones are missing from TCRdb's copy, which holds only in-frame ones; the method was immunoSEQ multiplex PCR. The ten most abundant clones cover 7.6% of a sample with approximately 40,000 clones. The TCR was taken from a woman aged 18 to 69 with a cervical HPV16 infection that either progressed to CIN3+ or cleared (not recorded which). Sequenced: blood buffy coat. This chain joins TRBV6-1 and TRBJ1-1; the D gene is possibly TRBD1 (6 bases). The CDR3 DNA, read in part, is TGTGCCAGCAGTAAAGACAGGAGTTCGGTACTGAACACTGAA. Its translation: CASSKDRSSVLNTE. The complete CDR3 protein is CASSKDRSSVLNTEAFF.